These 6 T cell receptor beta chains came from one sample sequenced in a study of cytomegalovirus exposure and HLA in healthy donors. Researchers ran the PCR with 60 Vbeta and 13 Jbeta primers. Sequencing was performed with immunoSEQ multiplex PCR; in TCRdb, only in-frame clones are kept and a portion is missing. Of under 200,000 clones detected, roughly four fifths appear once; the ten largest clones hold under 1%. The specimen was PBMCs. Receptors originate from a girl aged 2-10 years in good health and CMV-seropositive.

The chain links TRBV9 to TRBJ2-3; 9 bases map to TRBD2. Germline CDR1 SGDLS, CDR2 YYNGEE. J lost 2 bases, V lost 0 bases, and 4 bases had no gene match. This CDR3 spans 16 amino acids. This CDR3 reads CASSVGLAVYTDTQYF. The DNA for the CDR3 is TGTGCCAGCAGCGTAGGACTAGCGGTCTACACAGATACGCAGTATTTT.

The chain recombines TRBV9 with TRBJ2-7; possibly TRBD2 for D (6 bases). V was trimmed by 3 bases and J by 0 bases, leaving 10 bases between them. CDR3 length: 14 amino acids. From germline, CDR1 is SGDLS and CDR2 YYNGEE. The CDR3 sequence: CASSEYGSSYEQYF. As DNA, the CDR3 is TGTGCCAGCAGCGAGTACGGGAGCTCCTACGAGCAGTACTTC.

The chain joins TRBV7-2 to TRBJ1-2; D unclear. Germline V gene data show CDR1 as SGHTA and CDR2 as FQGNSA. V lost 2 bases and J 4 bases, leaving 11 bases between the germline ends. CDR3 length: 14 amino acids. The CDR3 coding sequence is TGTGCCAGCAGCTTATCACCTGAGCGCTATGGCTACACCTTC. It translates to CASSLSPERYGYTF.

The chain recombines TRBV7-9 with TRBJ2-7, with D tentatively TRBD1 (5 bases). The CDR3 contains 12 residues. CDR1 is SEHNR and CDR2 is FQNEAQ in the germline V gene (reference sequence). Deletions cut 4 bases from V and 3 bases from J, with 7 bases between. CDR3 sequence: CASSSGYYEQYF. In DNA, the CDR3 is TGTGCCAGCAGCTCAGGGTACTACGAGCAGTACTTC.

V is TRBV4-1 and J is TRBJ2-7; D unresolved. V was shortened by 4 bases and J by 0 bases, with 13 bases between the two germline ends. This CDR3 region has 15 residues. Germline V lookup: CDR1 MGHRA, CDR2 YSYEKL. CDR3 amino acids: CASSRRSNSSYEQYF. In DNA, the CDR3 is TGCGCCAGCAGCCGCCGCTCAAACTCCTCCTACGAGCAGTACTTC.

The CDR3: CSVDTAVNTEAFF. The CDR3 DNA reads as TGCAGCGTTGATACAGCAGTGAACACTGAAGCTTTCTTT. The chain is built from TRBV29-1 and TRBJ1-1, with D unclear. In germline, CDR1 is SQVTM, CDR2 ANQGSEA. The CDR3 loop spans 13 amino acids. Trimming removed 3 bases at V and 0 bases at J, with 8 bases between.